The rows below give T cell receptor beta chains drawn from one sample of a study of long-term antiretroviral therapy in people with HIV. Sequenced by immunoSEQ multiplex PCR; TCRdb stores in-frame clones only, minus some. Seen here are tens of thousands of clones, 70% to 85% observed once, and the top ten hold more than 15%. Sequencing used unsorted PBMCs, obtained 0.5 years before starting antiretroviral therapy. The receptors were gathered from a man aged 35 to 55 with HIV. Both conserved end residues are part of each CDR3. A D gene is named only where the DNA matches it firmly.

CDR3 DNA: TGTGCCAGCAGCGGCCGATGGGACAATGAGCAGTTCTTC
CDR3 protein: CASSGRWDNEQFF
V gene: TRBV13
J gene: TRBJ2-1
D gene: NA

CDR3 DNA: TGCGCCAGCAGCTCCGCGACAGTGTTGTTAGATACGCAGTATTTT
CDR3 protein: CASSSATVLLDTQYF
V gene: TRBV5-1
J gene: TRBJ2-3
D gene: NA

CDR3 DNA: TGTGCCAGCAGCCACACTTACACGGTAACACAGCCCCAGCATTTT
CDR3 protein: CASSHTYTVTQPQHF
V gene: TRBV27
J gene: TRBJ1-5
D gene: NA

CDR3 DNA: TGTGCCAGTAGTCCTCGGGACAGCAACACTGAAGCTTTCTTT
CDR3 protein: CASSPRDSNTEAFF
V gene: TRBV10-3
J gene: TRBJ1-1
D gene: TRBD1

CDR3 DNA: TGTGCCAGCATGTGGGACTCATCGAACACCGGGGAGCTGTTTTTT
CDR3 protein: CASMWDSSNTGELFF
V gene: TRBV2
J gene: TRBJ2-2
D gene: NA

CDR3 DNA: TGTGCCAGCAGTGTCCAGGGGAGTCTAATTTGGACTGAAGCTTTCTTT
CDR3 protein: CASSVQGSLIWTEAFF
V gene: TRBV27
J gene: TRBJ1-1
D gene: NA

CDR3 DNA: TGTGCCAGCAGCTTAACGGGGGGGCCCGGGGGTGAGCAGTTCTTC
CDR3 protein: CASSLTGGPGGEQFF
V gene: TRBV7-9
J gene: TRBJ2-1
D gene: TRBD2

CDR3 DNA: TGTGCCTGGAGTCTGTTGGGGCACTCTGGGGCCAACGTCCTGACTTTC
CDR3 protein: CAWSLLGHSGANVLTF
V gene: TRBV30
J gene: TRBJ2-6
D gene: NA

CDR3 DNA: TGTGCCAGCAGCTCGCGGACAGGAATTGATTCACCCCTCCACTTT
CDR3 protein: CASSSRTGIDSPLHF
V gene: TRBV7-9
J gene: TRBJ1-6
D gene: TRBD1

CDR3 DNA: TGTGCCAGCAGCTTAATTCGGCCCGTTGGAAACACCATATATTTT
CDR3 protein: CASSLIRPVGNTIYF
V gene: TRBV7-9
J gene: TRBJ1-3
D gene: NA

CDR3 DNA: TGTGCCAGCAGTCCCCGCCCGACAGGGCCGGGGAGGACCGTGAGCCGAGATCGGGACCTTTACTTC
CDR3 protein: CASSPRPTGPGRTVSRDRDLYF
V gene: TRBV28
J gene: TRBJ2-7
D gene: NA

CDR3 DNA: TGTGCCTGGAGTCCAGGGAGCTCCTACAATGAGCAGTTCTTC
CDR3 protein: CAWSPGSSYNEQFF
V gene: TRBV30
J gene: TRBJ2-1
D gene: NA

CDR3 DNA: TGTGCCAGCTCCCGGTATTCGAAGCGGAGCTCCTACAATGAGCAGTTCTTC
CDR3 protein: CASSRYSKRSSYNEQFF
V gene: TRBV11-2
J gene: TRBJ2-1
D gene: NA

CDR3 DNA: TGTGCCACCCTTGGACAGACTTTCTACGAGCAGTACTTC
CDR3 protein: CATLGQTFYEQYF
V gene: TRBV28
J gene: TRBJ2-7
D gene: NA